One sample yielded the 19 T cell receptor beta chains listed below, sequenced in a study of cytomegalovirus exposure and HLA in healthy donors. Primers for the PCR totalled 60 Vbeta and 13 Jbeta. Method: immunoSEQ multiplex PCR; TCRdb's copy keeps in-frame clones and lacks some. The sample consists of some 220,000 clones, 70% to 85% of them appearing once. The source material was PBMCs. The source of these receptors is a woman aged 60-70 years in good health and CMV-seropositive.

The V call is TRBV5-1, the J call TRBJ2-7, with TRBD2 matching over 9 bases. Germline trimming cut 0 bases from V and 2 bases from J; bases unmatched to any gene: 6. Germline V gene sequence: CDR1 SGHRS, CDR2 YFSETQ. The CDR3 loop spans 16 amino acids. CDR3 sequence (DNA): TGCGCCAGCAGCTTGGGACTAGCGGACGGGGCCTACGAGCAGTACTTC. Translated: CASSLGLADGAYEQYF. Based on the CDR3 plus reference TRBV5-1 and TRBJ2-7, the full variable domain is KAGVTQTPRYLIKTRGQQVTLSCSPISGHRSVSWYQQTPGQGLQFLFEYFSETQRNKGNFPGRFSGRQFSNSRSEMNVSTLELGDSALYLCASSLGLADGAYEQYFGPGTRLTVT.

This chain joins TRBV5-5 and TRBJ2-1, with D tentatively TRBD2 (5 bases). The germline V and J ends were trimmed by 4 bases and 0 bases, with 11 bases remaining between them. The CDR3 sequence is 15 residues long. Germline CDR1 and CDR2: SGHKS and YYEKEE (reference sequence). CDR3 region: CASSLRGSSYNEQFF. The CDR3 nucleotides are TGTGCCAGCAGCCTACGGGGTAGCTCCTACAATGAGCAGTTCTTC.

This clone has only one observation. The chain has TRBV18 and TRBJ2-1, with 10 bases identical to TRBD1. The CDR3 has 15 residues. V shed 3 bases, J shed 3 bases, and the junction held 2 bases outside the gene matches. CDR1 KGHSH and CDR2 LQKENI come from the germline V gene. In DNA, the CDR3 is TGTGCCAGCTCACCTGGACAGGGGGACTACAATGAGCAGTTCTTC. Translation gives CASSPGQGDYNEQFF.

This clone was observed a handful of times. This chain connects TRBV5-4 to TRBJ2-7; 12 bases are shared with TRBD2. CDR3 length equals 17 residues. Losses at the gene ends were 7 bases for V and 6 bases for J; bases not matched to a gene: 17. CDR1 is SGHNT, CDR2 YYREEE, per germline (reference sequence). Here the CDR3 DNA reads TGTGCCAGCGGAGCAGCGGGGCTAGCGGGAGGGCCGGGCGAGCAGTACTTC. Protein sequence: CASGAAGLAGGPGEQYF.

The chain carries TRBV4-1 and TRBJ2-5, with 8 bases matching TRBD1. Germline-derived CDR1 and CDR2 are MGHRA and YSYEKL. V was clipped by 5 bases and J by 5 bases; unmatched bases: 7. There are 14 residues in the CDR3. DNA of the CDR3: TGCGCCAGCAGCTCAGGGGGCGCGGGGGAGACCCAGTACTTC. Translation: CASSSGGAGETQYF.

The gene calls are TRBV6-5 and TRBJ2-7; 7 positions match TRBD1. Per the germline V gene, CDR1 is MNHEY and CDR2 is SVGAGI. This CDR3 comprises 15 residues. With V trimmed by 6 bases and J by 4 bases, 12 bases remained unmatched. The DNA of the CDR3 is TGTGCCAGCAGCCCTAAACGAGCCAGGGGGTACGAGCAGTACTTC. As protein: CASSPKRARGYEQYF.

In the case of this clone: This specimen includes other DNA sequences encoding the same CDR3. V gene TRBV2 combines with J gene TRBJ2-5, with 13 bases matching TRBD2. Germline V gene sequence: CDR1 SNHLY, CDR2 FYNNEI. The length of the CDR3 is 14 residues. With 4 bases clipped from V and 4 bases from J, the junction kept 0 bases outside the gene matches. As DNA, the CDR3 is TGTGCCAGCAGTGGGACTAGCGGGGGAGAGACCCAGTACTTC. This sequence encodes CASSGTSGGETQYF.

This chain joins TRBV28 and TRBJ2-7; D call uncertain. The V end lost 9 bases, the J end lost 1 base, and 13 bases lay between the germline ends. This CDR3 has 13 amino acids. Per the germline V gene, CDR1 is MDHEN and CDR2 is SYDVKM. CDR3 residues: CASARGSSYEQYF. DNA for the CDR3: TGTGCCAGTGCTCGAGGCTCTTCCTACGAGCAGTACTTC.

On this clone: The junction departs from germline at one end; a sequencing error may be responsible. This rearrangement joins TRBV7-9 to TRBJ1-2; D call uncertain. Germline CDR1 and CDR2: SEHNR and FQNEAQ (reference sequence). CDR3 length: 12 residues. This chain's CDR3 is CSSSLVVDGYTF. The CDR3 DNA reads TGTTCCAGCAGCTTAGTTGTCGATGGCTACACCTTC.

This clone was counted only a few times. The chain carries TRBV6-1 and TRBJ1-2; D is perhaps TRBD1 (6 bases). With 2 bases removed from V and 5 bases from J, the gap between germline ends came to 15 bases. Germline-derived CDR1 and CDR2 are MNHNS and SASEGT. CDR3 length equals 15 residues. CDR3 bases: TGTGCCAGCAGTGAACTGGGGGCCGGGGATTATGGCTACACCTTC. Protein sequence: CASSELGAGDYGYTF.

The chain joins TRBV11-2 to TRBJ2-7; TRBD2 matches at 8 bases. This CDR3 comprises 15 residues. Looked up from germline, CDR1 is SGHAT and CDR2 is FQNNGV. The J segment lost 3 bases and the V segment lost 6 bases, leaving 10 bases of the junction unmatched. This chain's CDR3 is CASSFIPGLVYEQYF. CDR3 nucleotide sequence: TGTGCCAGCAGTTTTATACCGGGACTAGTCTACGAGCAGTACTTC.

V usage is TRBV5-1 and J usage is TRBJ1-1; the D gene is possibly TRBD1 (6 bases). Between the trimmed V and J ends, which lost 4 bases and 4 bases, there was a span of 14 bases. This CDR3 has 14 residues. Germline CDR1 is SGHRS and CDR2 is YFSETQ. The DNA of the CDR3 is TGCGCCAGCAGCCCACAGGGAAGGGTCACTGAAGCTTTCTTT. Protein product: CASSPQGRVTEAFF.

This clone has a handful of counts. The rearrangement joins TRBV21-1 to TRBJ1-5; TRBD1, the D gene given by the table, was not confirmed from the DNA. TRBV21-1 is given as a pseudogene. This CDR3 contains 18 residues. DNA for the CDR3: TGTGCCAGCAGCAAAGGGGGACAGGGGAAGGTCGGCAATCAGCCCCAGCATTTT. Its protein product is CASSKGGQGKVGNQPQHF.

This clone was picked up one time. The rearrangement links TRBV5-5 to TRBJ1-1; no definite D call. The CDR3 has 13 amino acids. V was shortened by 0 bases and J by 1 base, with 4 bases between the two germline ends. CDR1 is SGHKS, CDR2 YYEKEE, per germline (reference sequence). CDR3 loop: CASSLAQNTEAFF. The CDR3 nucleotides are TGTGCCAGCAGCTTGGCCCAGAACACTGAAGCTTTCTTT.

The sample holds a few counts of this clone. The chain couples TRBV30 to TRBJ1-1, with TRBD1 matching over 8 bases. The length of the CDR3 is 14 residues. The J segment lost 5 bases and the V segment lost 2 bases, leaving 7 bases of the junction unmatched. CDR1 is GTSNPN, CDR2 SVGIG, per germline (reference sequence). The CDR3 sequence: CAWSRQGWGTEAFF. The CDR3 coding sequence is TGTGCCTGGAGTAGACAGGGGTGGGGGACTGAAGCTTTCTTT.

This chain joins TRBV7-9 and TRBJ2-3; D remains unclear. CDR3 length equals 15 residues. CDR1 SEHNR and CDR2 FQNEAQ come from the germline V gene (reference sequence). V was clipped by 1 base and J by 4 bases, with 12 bases between them. The CDR3 loop reads CASSLVLTTSDTQYF. Written as DNA, the CDR3 is TGTGCCAGCAGCTTAGTATTAACGACTTCAGATACGCAGTATTTT.

Only one count was recorded for this clone. The chain employs TRBV18 and TRBJ1-2; 11 nucleotides line up with TRBD1. Trimming removed 5 bases from V and 3 bases from J; junction bases left unmatched: 8. Germline-derived CDR1 and CDR2 are KGHSH and LQKENI. The CDR3 runs 16 residues. CDR3 in amino acids: CASSTGTGGSDYGYTF. Written as DNA, the CDR3 is TGTGCCAGCTCAACCGGGACAGGGGGGTCGGACTATGGCTACACCTTC.

The rearrangement uses TRBV11-2 and TRBJ1-1; 8 nucleotides line up with TRBD1. The length of the CDR3 is 17 residues. Germline values: CDR1 SGHAT, CDR2 FQNNGV. With 5 bases clipped from V and 0 bases from J, the junction kept 11 bases outside the gene matches. CDR3 in amino acids: CASSRDRGGGMNTEAFF. As DNA, the CDR3 is TGTGCCAGCAGCCGAGACAGGGGTGGGGGAATGAACACTGAAGCTTTCTTT.

The CDR3 sequence: CASSAGTSGRLATGELFF. Written as DNA, the CDR3 is TGTGCCAGCAGCGCCGGGACTAGCGGGAGGTTGGCCACCGGGGAGCTGTTTTTT. The V call is TRBV9, the J call TRBJ2-2, with 15 bases lining up with TRBD2. Trimming took 3 bases from V and 4 from J; bases not matched to a gene: 7. The CDR3 extends over 18 amino acids. The germline V gene encodes CDR1 SGDLS and CDR2 YYNGEE.